What follows describes a single TCR beta chain. Its specificity is unknown. This sample was taken from a study of T cell repertoires in cytomegalovirus infection. Via MiXCR, TCRdb re-called the reads, giving one row per CDR3 protein. The top ten clones hold around 15% of a sample with approximately 990,000 distinct CDR3 sequences, about 33% of them seen once. General study findings and limits: CMV carriers with the relevant HLA were identified by cumulative public TCR beta family frequency.

CDR3 length: 14 residues. Looked up from germline, CDR1 is SNHLY and CDR2 is FYNNEI. The clonotype was recovered from a human donor in good health (CMV status not recorded). Some clones in this sample may be carry-over from other donors' samples. This sample comprised cultured CD8+ T cells from PBMCs, obtained from culture after CMV antigen stimulation. V and J are TRBV2 and TRBJ2-7; perhaps TRBD2 as D (6 bases). The CDR3 sequence: CARRGIPSSYEQYF. The CDR3, as DNA: TGTGCTAGGAGGGGCATACCAAGCTCCTACGAGCAGTACTTC.